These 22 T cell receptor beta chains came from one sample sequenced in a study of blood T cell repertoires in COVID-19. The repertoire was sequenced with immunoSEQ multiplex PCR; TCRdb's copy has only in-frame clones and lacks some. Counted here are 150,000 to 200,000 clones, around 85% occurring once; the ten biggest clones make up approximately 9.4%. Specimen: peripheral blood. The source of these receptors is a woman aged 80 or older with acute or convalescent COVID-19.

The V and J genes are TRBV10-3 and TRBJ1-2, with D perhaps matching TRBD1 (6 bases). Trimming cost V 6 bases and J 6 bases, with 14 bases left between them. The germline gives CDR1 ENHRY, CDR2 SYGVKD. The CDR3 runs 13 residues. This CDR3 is CAISLGGGDGYTF. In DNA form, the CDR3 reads TGTGCCATCAGCCTCGGAGGGGGGGATGGCTACACCTTC.

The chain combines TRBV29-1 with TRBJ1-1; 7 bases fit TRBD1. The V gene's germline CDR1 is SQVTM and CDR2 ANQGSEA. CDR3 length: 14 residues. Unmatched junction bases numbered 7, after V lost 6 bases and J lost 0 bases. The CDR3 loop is CSVRVTGMNTEAFF. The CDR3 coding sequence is TGCAGCGTCCGCGTGACAGGGATGAACACTGAAGCTTTCTTT.

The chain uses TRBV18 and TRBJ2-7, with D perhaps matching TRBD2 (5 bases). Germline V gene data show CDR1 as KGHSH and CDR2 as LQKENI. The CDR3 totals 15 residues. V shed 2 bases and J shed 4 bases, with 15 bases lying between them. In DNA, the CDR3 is TGTGCCAGCTCACCAGAGGGTTCCAGGTGGTACGAGCAGTACTTC. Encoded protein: CASSPEGSRWYEQYF. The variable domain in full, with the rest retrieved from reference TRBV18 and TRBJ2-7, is NAGVMQNPRHLVRRRGQEARLRCSPMKGHSHVYWYRQLPEEGLKFMVYLQKENIIDESGMPKERFSAEFPKEGPSILRIQQVVRGDSAAYFCASSPEGSRWYEQYFGPGTRLTVT.

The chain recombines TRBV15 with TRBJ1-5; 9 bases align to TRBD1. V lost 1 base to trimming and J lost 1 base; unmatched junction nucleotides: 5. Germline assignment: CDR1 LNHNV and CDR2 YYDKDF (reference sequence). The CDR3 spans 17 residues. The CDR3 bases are TGTGCCACCAGCAGAGTTGCTGGGACAGGGAGCAATCAGCCCCAGCATTTT. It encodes CATSRVAGTGSNQPQHF.

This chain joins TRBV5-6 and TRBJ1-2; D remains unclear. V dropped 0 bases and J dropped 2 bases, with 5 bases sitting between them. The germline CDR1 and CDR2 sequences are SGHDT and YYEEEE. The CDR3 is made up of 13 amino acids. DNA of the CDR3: TGTGCCAGCAGCTTGGTAAGCAACTATGGCTACACCTTC. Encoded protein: CASSLVSNYGYTF.

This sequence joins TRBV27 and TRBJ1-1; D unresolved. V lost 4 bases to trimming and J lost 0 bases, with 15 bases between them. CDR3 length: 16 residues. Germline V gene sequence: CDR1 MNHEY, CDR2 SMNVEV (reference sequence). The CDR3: CASSSGWRVVNTEAFF. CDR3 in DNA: TGTGCCAGCAGTTCTGGGTGGAGGGTTGTGAACACTGAAGCTTTCTTT.

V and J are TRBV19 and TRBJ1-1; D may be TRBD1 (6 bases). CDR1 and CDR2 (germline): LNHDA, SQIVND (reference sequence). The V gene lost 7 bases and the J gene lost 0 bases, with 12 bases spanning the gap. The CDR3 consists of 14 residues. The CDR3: CASIGGQVNTEAFF. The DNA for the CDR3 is TGTGCCAGTATCGGGGGGCAGGTGAACACTGAAGCTTTCTTT.

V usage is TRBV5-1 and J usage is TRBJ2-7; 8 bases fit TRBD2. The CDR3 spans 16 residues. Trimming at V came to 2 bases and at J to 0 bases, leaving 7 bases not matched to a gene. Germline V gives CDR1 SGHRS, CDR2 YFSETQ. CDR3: CASSLGLAGYSYEQYF. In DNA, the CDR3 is TGCGCCAGCAGCTTAGGGCTAGCGGGCTACTCCTACGAGCAGTACTTC.

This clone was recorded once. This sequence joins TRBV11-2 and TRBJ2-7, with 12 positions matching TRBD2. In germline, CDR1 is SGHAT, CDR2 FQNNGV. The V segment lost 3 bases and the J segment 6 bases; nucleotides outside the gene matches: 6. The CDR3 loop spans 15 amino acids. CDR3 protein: CASSFQLAGGLEQYF. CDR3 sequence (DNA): TGTGCCAGCAGCTTCCAACTAGCGGGAGGACTCGAGCAGTACTTC.

The CDR3 sequence is CAISEWETSGTDTQYF. The DNA of the CDR3 is TGTGCCATCAGTGAGTGGGAGACTAGCGGCACAGATACGCAGTATTTT. The V gene is TRBV10-3, the J gene TRBJ2-3; 8 positions match TRBD2. This CDR3 comprises 16 residues. J was trimmed by 1 base and V by 1 base; bases with no gene match: 4. In germline, CDR1 is ENHRY, CDR2 SYGVKD.

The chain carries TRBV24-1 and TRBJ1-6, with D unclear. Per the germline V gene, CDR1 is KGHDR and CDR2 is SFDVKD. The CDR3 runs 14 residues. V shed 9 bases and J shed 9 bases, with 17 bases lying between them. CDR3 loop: CATRGGSLSSPLHF. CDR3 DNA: TGTGCCACCCGGGGAGGGTCCCTTTCTTCACCCCTCCACTTT.

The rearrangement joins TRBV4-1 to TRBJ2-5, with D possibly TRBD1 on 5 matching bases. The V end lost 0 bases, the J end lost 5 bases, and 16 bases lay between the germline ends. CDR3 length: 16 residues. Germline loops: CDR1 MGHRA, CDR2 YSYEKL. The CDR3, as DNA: TGCGCCAGCAGCCAAGATGGTCAGGGTGTGGGTGAGACCCAGTACTTC. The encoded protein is CASSQDGQGVGETQYF.

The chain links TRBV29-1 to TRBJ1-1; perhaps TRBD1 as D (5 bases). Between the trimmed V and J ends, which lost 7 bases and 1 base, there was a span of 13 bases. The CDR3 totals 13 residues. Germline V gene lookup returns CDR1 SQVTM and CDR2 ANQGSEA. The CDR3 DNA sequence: TGCAGCGGGAGCAGGGTCCAGAACACTGAAGCTTTCTTT. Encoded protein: CSGSRVQNTEAFF.

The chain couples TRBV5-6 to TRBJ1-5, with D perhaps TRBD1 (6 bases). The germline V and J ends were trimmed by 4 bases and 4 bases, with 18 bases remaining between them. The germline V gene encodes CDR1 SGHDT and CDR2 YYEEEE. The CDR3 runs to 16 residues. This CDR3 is CASSVRAGVGNQPQHF. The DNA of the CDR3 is TGTGCCAGCAGCGTGCGCGCAGGGGTTGGGAATCAGCCCCAGCATTTT.

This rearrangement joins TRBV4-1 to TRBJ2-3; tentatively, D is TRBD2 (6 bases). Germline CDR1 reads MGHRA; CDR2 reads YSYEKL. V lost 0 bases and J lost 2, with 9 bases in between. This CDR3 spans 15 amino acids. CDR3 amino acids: CASSQDASVTDTQYF. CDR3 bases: TGCGCCAGCAGCCAAGACGCTAGCGTCACAGATACGCAGTATTTT.

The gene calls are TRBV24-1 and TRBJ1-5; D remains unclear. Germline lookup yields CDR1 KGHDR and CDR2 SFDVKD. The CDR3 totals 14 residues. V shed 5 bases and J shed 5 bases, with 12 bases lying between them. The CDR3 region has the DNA TGTGCCACCAGTGCCGTTTGGGAGGATCAGCCCCAGCATTTT. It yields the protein CATSAVWEDQPQHF.

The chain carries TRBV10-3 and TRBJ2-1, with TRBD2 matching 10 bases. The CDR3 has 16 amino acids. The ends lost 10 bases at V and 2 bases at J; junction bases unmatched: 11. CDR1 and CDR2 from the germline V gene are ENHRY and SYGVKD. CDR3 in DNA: TGTGCCACCCTCTCTCAGCGGGAGGGTCCCTACAATGAGCAGTTCTTC. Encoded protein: CATLSQREGPYNEQFF.

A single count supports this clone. The CDR3 region is CASSLELAGVTEAFF. The CDR3 DNA sequence: TGTGCCAGCAGCTTGGAGTTGGCAGGGGTAACTGAAGCTTTCTTT. The chain links TRBV5-4 to TRBJ1-1, with D perhaps TRBD1 (6 bases). CDR3 length: 15 amino acids. Germline V gives CDR1 SGHNT, CDR2 YYREEE (reference sequence). The ends were cut back, 0 bases at V and 5 bases at J, with 14 bases in the middle.

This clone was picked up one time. CDR3 loop: CASSLVVERANYGYTF. The CDR3 DNA follows: TGTGCCAGCAGCTTGGTAGTGGAGAGGGCGAACTATGGCTACACCTTC. The chain employs TRBV5-6 and TRBJ1-2; no firm D call. CDR1 SGHDT and CDR2 YYEEEE come from the germline V gene. The CDR3 loop spans 16 amino acids. V shed 0 bases and J shed 2 bases, with 14 bases lying between them.

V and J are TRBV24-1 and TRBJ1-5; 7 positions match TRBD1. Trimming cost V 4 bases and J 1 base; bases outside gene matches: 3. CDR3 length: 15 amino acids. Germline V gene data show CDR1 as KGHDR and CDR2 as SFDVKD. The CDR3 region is CATSEPGGSNQPQHF. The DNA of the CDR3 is TGTGCCACCAGTGAGCCAGGGGGGAGCAATCAGCCCCAGCATTTT.

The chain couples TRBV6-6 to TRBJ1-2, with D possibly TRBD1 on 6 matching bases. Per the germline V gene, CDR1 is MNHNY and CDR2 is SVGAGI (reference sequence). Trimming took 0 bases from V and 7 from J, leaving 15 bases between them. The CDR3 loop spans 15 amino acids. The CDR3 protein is CASSYSQVDRSGYTF. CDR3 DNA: TGTGCCAGCAGTTACTCCCAGGTCGACAGGAGTGGCTACACCTTC.

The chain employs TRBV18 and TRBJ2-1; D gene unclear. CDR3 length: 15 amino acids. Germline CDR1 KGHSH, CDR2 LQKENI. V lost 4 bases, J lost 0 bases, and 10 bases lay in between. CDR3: CASSRQASSYNEQFF. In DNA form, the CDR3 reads TGTGCCAGCTCACGTCAGGCGAGCTCCTACAATGAGCAGTTCTTC.